These 18 T cell receptor beta chains came from one sample sequenced in a study of T cell responses to AZD1222 COVID-19 vaccine (dated by TCRdb to about 2021). Receptor libraries were prepared by the immunoSEQ multiplex PCR assay. TCRdb took this table from immuneACCESS and kept in-frame rearrangements with V and J called. Such tables lack part of the clones; where checked against another copy, unresolved V genes explain under half of the gap, and the rest is unexplained. This sample comprises 150,000 to 250,000 clones, approximately 95% of them detected only once. The ten largest clones take up 0.95% to 1.1% of the sample. The label giving this sample's time point can be read as: about 28 days (+/-7) after the second vaccine dose. The sample was peripheral blood, taken 28 days after the second AZD1222 dose. Source of these receptors: an adult who received the AZD1222 COVID-19 vaccine.

This clone has a handful of counts. The J gene is TRBJ2-2, the V gene TRBV6-5; TRBD1 agrees at 8 bases. The germline CDR1 and CDR2 sequences are MNHEY and SVGAGI. The CDR3 spans 14 residues. V shed 11 bases and J 0 bases; nucleotides not matched to a gene: 5. CDR3 protein: CAARTGTNTGELFF. The CDR3 DNA reads TGTGCCGCCCGGACAGGGACGAACACCGGGGAGCTGTTTTTT.

The chain has TRBV4-1 and TRBJ1-1; TRBD1 matches at 7 bases. The CDR3 runs to 14 residues. Germline V gene lookup returns CDR1 MGHRA and CDR2 YSYEKL. V lost 3 bases to trimming and J lost 5 bases; unmatched junction nucleotides: 6. The CDR3 DNA reads TGCGCCAGCAGCCAGTCCACAGGGGTTACTGAAGCTTTCTTT. Translating it yields CASSQSTGVTEAFF.

The chain joins TRBV2 to TRBJ1-5; a possible D gene is TRBD1 (6 bases). The CDR3 loop spans 14 amino acids. Looked up from germline, CDR1 is SNHLY and CDR2 is FYNNEI. V was cut by 5 bases and J by 7 bases, with 15 bases left in between. CDR3 DNA sequence: TGTGCCAGCAGTCAAATGGACAGTCAGCAGCCCCAGCATTTT. As protein: CASSQMDSQQPQHF. Full variable domain (remainder filled in from reference TRBV2 and TRBJ1-5): EPEVTQTPSHQVTQMGQEVILRCVPISNHLYFYWYRQILGQKVEFLVSFYNNEISEKSEIFDDQFSVERPDGSNFTLKIRSTKLEDSAMYFCASSQMDSQQPQHFGDGTRLSIL.

The gene calls are TRBV18 and TRBJ2-7; D may be TRBD1 (5 bases). V was pared by 5 bases and J by 6 bases, with 11 bases between. Germline-derived CDR1 and CDR2 are KGHSH and LQKENI. The CDR3 is 12 residues long. Written as DNA, the CDR3 is TGTGCCAGCTCATCGCAGGGCCTCGAGCAGTACTTC. This gives the protein CASSSQGLEQYF.

Details on this clone: Other DNA sequences of this sample code for an identical CDR3. The chain links TRBV3-1 (or the pseudogene TRBV3-2) to TRBJ1-2; a possible D gene is TRBD1 (6 bases). CDR1 and CDR2 (germline): LGHDT, YNNKEL (reference sequence). The CDR3 extends over 13 amino acids. With 0 bases removed from V and 5 bases from J, the gap between germline ends came to 7 bases. This chain's CDR3 is CASSQDRGYGYTF. In DNA form, the CDR3 reads TGTGCCAGCAGCCAAGACAGGGGATATGGCTACACCTTC.

The rearrangement uses TRBV2 and TRBJ2-4, with a tentative D call TRBD2 (6 bases). This CDR3 has 13 residues. The germline V and J ends were trimmed by 7 bases and 5 bases, with 12 bases remaining between them. Germline V gene data show CDR1 as SNHLY and CDR2 as FYNNEI. CDR3 sequence (DNA): TGTGCCAGCACCCTTGGAGGGCAAAACATTCAGTACTTC. It is translated as CASTLGGQNIQYF.

There are a few counts of this clone. The chain employs TRBV7-6 and TRBJ1-1, with 8 bases identical to TRBD1. Germline trimming cut 8 bases from V and 6 bases from J; bases unmatched to any gene: 14. Looked up from germline, CDR1 is SGHVS and CDR2 is FNYEAQ. CDR3 length equals 15 residues. CDR3 protein: CASQINPGQGSEAFF. The CDR3 DNA reads as TGTGCCAGCCAAATCAACCCAGGACAGGGCTCTGAAGCTTTCTTT.

The chain links TRBV5-1 to TRBJ1-6; the D is unclear. Deletions cut 6 bases from V and 6 bases from J, with 16 bases between. The CDR3 consists of 15 residues. Germline V gene data show CDR1 as SGHRS and CDR2 as YFSETQ. CDR3 coding DNA: TGCGCCAGCACCACTATGGACTTATCTAATTCACCCCTCCACTTT. As protein: CASTTMDLSNSPLHF.

This clone appeared a single time. The sample holds other DNA sequences that translate to the same CDR3. The chain couples TRBV3-1 (or the pseudogene TRBV3-2) to TRBJ1-1; D remains ambiguous. This CDR3 region has 13 residues. CDR1 and CDR2 from the germline V gene are LGHDT and YNNKEL (reference sequence). V was trimmed by 2 bases and J by 0 bases, leaving 4 bases between them. The CDR3: CASSQLLNTEAFF. Written as DNA, the CDR3 is TGTGCCAGCAGCCAACTCCTGAACACTGAAGCTTTCTTT.

The chain uses TRBV5-1 and TRBJ1-4; the match to TRBD1 covers 8 bases. V was pared by 0 bases and J by 8 bases, with 9 bases of the junction left unmatched. The germline V gene encodes CDR1 SGHRS and CDR2 YFSETQ. This CDR3 contains 16 residues. CDR3 residues: CASSLVNQGAEEKLFF. The CDR3 nucleotides read TGCGCCAGCAGCTTGGTAAATCAGGGGGCAGAGGAAAAACTGTTTTTT.

The chain recombines TRBV5-1 with TRBJ1-2; D is unclear. The CDR3 is 13 amino acids. V was pared by 7 bases and J by 5 bases, with 15 bases between. Germline lookup yields CDR1 SGHRS and CDR2 YFSETQ. The CDR3 is CASGREANYGYTF. Written as DNA, the CDR3 is TGCGCCAGCGGCCGTGAGGCCAATTATGGCTACACCTTC.

V usage is TRBV2 and J usage is TRBJ1-3; TRBD1 matches at 9 bases. V gave up 4 bases and J gave up 4 bases; unmatched junction bases: 5. This CDR3 region has 15 residues. Germline V gene sequence: CDR1 SNHLY, CDR2 FYNNEI. CDR3 region: CASSGTGGGGNTIYF. The CDR3, as DNA: TGTGCCAGCAGTGGCACAGGGGGCGGGGGAAACACCATATATTTT. Together with reference TRBV2 and TRBJ1-3, the CDR3 gives the full variable domain: EPEVTQTPSHQVTQMGQEVILRCVPISNHLYFYWYRQILGQKVEFLVSFYNNEISEKSEIFDDQFSVERPDGSNFTLKIRSTKLEDSAMYFCASSGTGGGGNTIYFGEGSWLTVV.

The V gene is TRBV29-1, the J gene TRBJ1-1; unclear D gene. The V gene's germline CDR1 is SQVTM and CDR2 ANQGSEA. Trimming cost V 6 bases and J 4 bases, with 12 bases left between them. The CDR3 contains 12 residues. The CDR3 is CSVGRLGTEAFF. The CDR3 nucleotides are TGCAGCGTCGGGAGGCTCGGCACTGAAGCTTTCTTT.

The chain links TRBV7-9 to TRBJ2-1, with 7 positions matching TRBD1. The germline V gene has CDR1 SEHNR and CDR2 FQNEAQ (reference sequence). Trimming at V came to 4 bases and at J to 6 bases, leaving 6 bases not matched to a gene. This CDR3 is built from 14 residues. The CDR3 nucleotides read TGTGCCAGCAGCTCGACAGGGAACCCCAATGAGCAGTTCTTC. Protein: CASSSTGNPNEQFF.

V and J are TRBV24-1 and TRBJ2-7; D unclear. CDR1 is KGHDR and CDR2 is SFDVKD in the germline V gene. V was trimmed by 3 bases and J by 3 bases, leaving 8 bases between them. This CDR3 has 13 amino acids. The CDR3 sequence: CATSDSSLYEQYF. CDR3 coding DNA: TGTGCCACCAGTGATAGTAGTCTCTACGAGCAGTACTTC.

The chain is built from TRBV10-3 and TRBJ1-1, with 7 positions matching TRBD1. The CDR3 covers 14 residues. Germline V gene data show CDR1 as ENHRY and CDR2 as SYGVKD. V was clipped by 6 bases and J by 3 bases; unmatched bases: 7. The CDR3 sequence: CAIRSPGGDTEAFF. The DNA for the CDR3 is TGTGCCATCAGAAGTCCAGGGGGGGACACTGAAGCTTTCTTT.

The rearrangement links TRBV6-1 to TRBJ2-7, with a weak D call TRBD2 (6 bases). Per the germline V gene, CDR1 is MNHNS and CDR2 is SASEGT. The CDR3 is 12 amino acids. V was trimmed by 3 bases and J by 11 bases, leaving 14 bases between them. The CDR3 bases are TGTGCCAGCAGTGAGGTGGAGGGCTTGGAGTACTTC. Amino acid sequence: CASSEVEGLEYF.

Only one count was recorded for this clone. V gene TRBV5-4 combines with J gene TRBJ1-1; 11 bases line up with TRBD1. CDR1 is SGHNT and CDR2 is YYREEE in the germline V gene (reference sequence). Germline trimming cut 1 base from V and 5 bases from J; bases unmatched to any gene: 4. The CDR3 is 15 amino acids. The CDR3 region is CASSLRTGGWTEAFF. The CDR3 DNA reads as TGTGCCAGCAGCTTGAGGACAGGGGGCTGGACTGAAGCTTTCTTT.